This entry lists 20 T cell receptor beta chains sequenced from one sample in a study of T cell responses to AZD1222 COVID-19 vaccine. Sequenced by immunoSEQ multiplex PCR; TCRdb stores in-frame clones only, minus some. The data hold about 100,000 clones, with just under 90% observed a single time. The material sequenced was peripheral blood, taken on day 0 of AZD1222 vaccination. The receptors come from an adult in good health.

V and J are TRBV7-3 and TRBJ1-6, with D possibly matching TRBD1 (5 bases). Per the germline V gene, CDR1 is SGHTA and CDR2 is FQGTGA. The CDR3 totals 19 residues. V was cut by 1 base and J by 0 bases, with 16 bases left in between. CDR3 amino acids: CASSLNWQRGYSYNSPLHF. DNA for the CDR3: TGTGCCAGCAGCTTAAACTGGCAGAGGGGATACTCCTATAATTCACCCCTCCACTTT.

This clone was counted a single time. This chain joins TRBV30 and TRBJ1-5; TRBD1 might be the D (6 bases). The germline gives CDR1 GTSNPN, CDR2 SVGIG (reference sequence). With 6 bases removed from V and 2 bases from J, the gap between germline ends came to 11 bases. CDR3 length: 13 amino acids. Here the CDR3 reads CACGGTRNQPQHF. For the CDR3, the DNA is TGTGCCTGCGGGGGGACACGCAATCAGCCCCAGCATTTT.

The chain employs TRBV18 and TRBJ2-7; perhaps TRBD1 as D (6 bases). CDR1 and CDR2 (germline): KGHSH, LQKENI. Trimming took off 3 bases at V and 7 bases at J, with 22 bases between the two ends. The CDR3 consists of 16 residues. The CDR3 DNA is TGTGCCAGCTCACCTTGGGGGCAAGGGCGAGAGAGGGAGCAGTACTTC. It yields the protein CASSPWGQGREREQYF.

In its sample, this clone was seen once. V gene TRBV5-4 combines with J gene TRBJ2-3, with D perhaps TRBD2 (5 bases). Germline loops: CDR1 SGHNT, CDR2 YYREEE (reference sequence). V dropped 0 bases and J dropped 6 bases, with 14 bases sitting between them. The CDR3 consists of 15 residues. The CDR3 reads CASSLAGGQRDTQYF. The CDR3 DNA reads TGTGCCAGCAGCTTGGCAGGAGGCCAGAGGGATACGCAGTATTTT.

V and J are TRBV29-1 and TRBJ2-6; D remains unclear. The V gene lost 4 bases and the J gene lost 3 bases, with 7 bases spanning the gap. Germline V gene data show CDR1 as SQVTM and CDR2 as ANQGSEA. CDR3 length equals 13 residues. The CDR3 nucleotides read TGCAGCGTTGTATTGGGTGGGGCCAACGTCCTGACTTTC. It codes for CSVVLGGANVLTF. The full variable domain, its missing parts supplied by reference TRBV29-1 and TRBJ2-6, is SAVISQKPSRDICQRGTSLTIQCQVDSQVTMMFWYRQQPGQSLTLIATANQGSEATYESGFVIDKFPISRPNLTFSTLTVSNMSPEDSSIYLCSVVLGGANVLTFGAGSRLTVL.

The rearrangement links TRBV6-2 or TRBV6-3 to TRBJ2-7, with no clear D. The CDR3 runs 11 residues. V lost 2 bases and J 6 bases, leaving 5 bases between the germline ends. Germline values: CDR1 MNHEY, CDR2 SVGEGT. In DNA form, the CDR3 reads TGTGCCAGCAGTTACGTACGCGAGCAGTACTTC. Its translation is CASSYVREQYF.

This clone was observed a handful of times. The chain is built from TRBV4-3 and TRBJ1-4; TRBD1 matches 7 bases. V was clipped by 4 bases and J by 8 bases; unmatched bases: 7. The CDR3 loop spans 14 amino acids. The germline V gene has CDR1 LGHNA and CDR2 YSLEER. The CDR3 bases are TGCGCCAGCAGCCTACGACAGGGTGGAGAAAAACTGTTTTTT. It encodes CASSLRQGGEKLFF.

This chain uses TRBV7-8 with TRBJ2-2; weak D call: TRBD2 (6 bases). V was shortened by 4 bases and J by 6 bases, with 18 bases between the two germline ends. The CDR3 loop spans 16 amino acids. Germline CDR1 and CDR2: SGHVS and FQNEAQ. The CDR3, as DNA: TGTGCCAGCAGCTCGCCGGGACTGTCGAATCCCGGGGAGCTGTTTTTT. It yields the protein CASSSPGLSNPGELFF.

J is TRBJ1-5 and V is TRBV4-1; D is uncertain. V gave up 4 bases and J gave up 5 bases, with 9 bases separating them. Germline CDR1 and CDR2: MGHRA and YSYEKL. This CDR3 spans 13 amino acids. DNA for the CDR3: TGCGCCAGCAGCCCACTGGGCCATCAGCCCCAGCATTTT. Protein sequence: CASSPLGHQPQHF.

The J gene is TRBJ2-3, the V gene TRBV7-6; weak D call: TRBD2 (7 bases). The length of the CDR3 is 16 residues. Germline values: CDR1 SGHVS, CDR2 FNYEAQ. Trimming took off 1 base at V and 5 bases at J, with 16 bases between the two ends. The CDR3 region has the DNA TGTGCCAGCAGCTTAGGGGGGGGGCCTCTGGGAGATACGCAGTATTTT. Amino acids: CASSLGGGPLGDTQYF. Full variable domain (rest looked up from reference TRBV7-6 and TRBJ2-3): GAGVSQSPRYKVTKRGQDVALRCDPISGHVSLYWYRQALGQGPEFLTYFNYEAQQDKSGLPNDRFSAERPEGSISTLTIQRTEQRDSAMYRCASSLGGGPLGDTQYFGPGTRLTVL.

CDR3 coding DNA: TGTGCCAGCAGCGTAGTGGTAGCGGGGCCCGGTGAGCAGTTCTTC. The encoded protein is CASSVVVAGPGEQFF. The rearrangement uses TRBV9 and TRBJ2-1, with 8 bases matching TRBD2. CDR3 length: 15 residues. With 0 bases clipped from V and 9 bases from J, the junction kept 8 bases outside the gene matches. Germline V gene data show CDR1 as SGDLS and CDR2 as YYNGEE.

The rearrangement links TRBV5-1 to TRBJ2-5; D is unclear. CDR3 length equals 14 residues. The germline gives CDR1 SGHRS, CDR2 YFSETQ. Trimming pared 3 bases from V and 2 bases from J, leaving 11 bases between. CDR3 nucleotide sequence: TGCGCCAGCAGCTCGGGCCCAGCACAAGAGACCCAGTACTTC. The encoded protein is CASSSGPAQETQYF.

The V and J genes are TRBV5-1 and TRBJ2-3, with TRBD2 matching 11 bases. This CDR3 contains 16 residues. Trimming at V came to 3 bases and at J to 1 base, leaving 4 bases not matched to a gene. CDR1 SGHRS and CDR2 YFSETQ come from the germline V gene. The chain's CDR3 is CASSSMTSGGTDTQYF. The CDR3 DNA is TGCGCCAGCAGCTCGATGACTAGCGGGGGCACAGATACGCAGTATTTT.

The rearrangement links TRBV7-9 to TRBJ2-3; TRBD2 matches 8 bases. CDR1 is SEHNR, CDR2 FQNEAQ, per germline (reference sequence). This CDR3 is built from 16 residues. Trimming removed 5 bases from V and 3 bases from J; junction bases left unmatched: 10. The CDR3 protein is CASSPPGLAKTDTQYF. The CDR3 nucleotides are TGTGCCAGCAGCCCTCCCGGACTAGCAAAAACAGATACGCAGTATTTT.

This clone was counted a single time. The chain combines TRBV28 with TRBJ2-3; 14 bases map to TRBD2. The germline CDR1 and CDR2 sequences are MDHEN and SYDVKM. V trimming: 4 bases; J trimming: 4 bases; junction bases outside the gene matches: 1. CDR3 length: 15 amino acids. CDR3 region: CASSSTSGGADTQYF. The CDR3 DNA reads TGTGCCAGCAGTTCGACTAGCGGGGGGGCAGATACGCAGTATTTT.

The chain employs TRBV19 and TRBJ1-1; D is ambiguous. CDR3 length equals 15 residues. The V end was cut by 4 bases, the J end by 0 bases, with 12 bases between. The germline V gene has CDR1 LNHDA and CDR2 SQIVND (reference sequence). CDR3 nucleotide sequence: TGTGCCAGTAGTACCCCGGCAGCTATGAACACTGAAGCTTTCTTT. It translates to CASSTPAAMNTEAFF.

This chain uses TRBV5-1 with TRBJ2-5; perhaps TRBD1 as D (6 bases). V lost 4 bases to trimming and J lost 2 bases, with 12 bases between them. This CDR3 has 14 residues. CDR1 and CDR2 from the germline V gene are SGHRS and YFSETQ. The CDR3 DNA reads TGCGCCAGCAGCCCCGGACAGTTTCAAGAGACCCAGTACTTC. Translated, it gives CASSPGQFQETQYF. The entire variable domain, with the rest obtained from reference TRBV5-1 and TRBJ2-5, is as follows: KAGVTQTPRYLIKTRGQQVTLSCSPISGHRSVSWYQQTPGQGLQFLFEYFSETQRNKGNFPGRFSGRQFSNSRSEMNVSTLELGDSALYLCASSPGQFQETQYFGPGTRLLVL.

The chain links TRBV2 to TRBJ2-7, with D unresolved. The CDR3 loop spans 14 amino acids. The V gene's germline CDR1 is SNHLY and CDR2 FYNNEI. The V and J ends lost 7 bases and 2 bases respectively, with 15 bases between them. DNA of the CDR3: TGTGCCAGCATCCAAGGGCTATTAACCTACGAGCAGTACTTC. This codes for CASIQGLLTYEQYF.

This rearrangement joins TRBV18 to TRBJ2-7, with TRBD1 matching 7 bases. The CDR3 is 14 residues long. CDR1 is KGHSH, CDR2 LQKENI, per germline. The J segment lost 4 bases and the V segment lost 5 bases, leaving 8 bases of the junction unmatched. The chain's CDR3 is CASSYPGQLYEQYF. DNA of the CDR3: TGTGCCAGCTCATATCCGGGACAGTTGTACGAGCAGTACTTC.

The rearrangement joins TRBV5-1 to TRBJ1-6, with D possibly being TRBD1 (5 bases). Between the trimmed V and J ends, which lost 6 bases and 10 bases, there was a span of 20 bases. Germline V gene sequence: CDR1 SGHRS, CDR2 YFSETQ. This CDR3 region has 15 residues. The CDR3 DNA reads TGCGCCAGCACCCGGACAATGGACATGGGGTCACCCCTCCACTTT. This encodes CASTRTMDMGSPLHF.